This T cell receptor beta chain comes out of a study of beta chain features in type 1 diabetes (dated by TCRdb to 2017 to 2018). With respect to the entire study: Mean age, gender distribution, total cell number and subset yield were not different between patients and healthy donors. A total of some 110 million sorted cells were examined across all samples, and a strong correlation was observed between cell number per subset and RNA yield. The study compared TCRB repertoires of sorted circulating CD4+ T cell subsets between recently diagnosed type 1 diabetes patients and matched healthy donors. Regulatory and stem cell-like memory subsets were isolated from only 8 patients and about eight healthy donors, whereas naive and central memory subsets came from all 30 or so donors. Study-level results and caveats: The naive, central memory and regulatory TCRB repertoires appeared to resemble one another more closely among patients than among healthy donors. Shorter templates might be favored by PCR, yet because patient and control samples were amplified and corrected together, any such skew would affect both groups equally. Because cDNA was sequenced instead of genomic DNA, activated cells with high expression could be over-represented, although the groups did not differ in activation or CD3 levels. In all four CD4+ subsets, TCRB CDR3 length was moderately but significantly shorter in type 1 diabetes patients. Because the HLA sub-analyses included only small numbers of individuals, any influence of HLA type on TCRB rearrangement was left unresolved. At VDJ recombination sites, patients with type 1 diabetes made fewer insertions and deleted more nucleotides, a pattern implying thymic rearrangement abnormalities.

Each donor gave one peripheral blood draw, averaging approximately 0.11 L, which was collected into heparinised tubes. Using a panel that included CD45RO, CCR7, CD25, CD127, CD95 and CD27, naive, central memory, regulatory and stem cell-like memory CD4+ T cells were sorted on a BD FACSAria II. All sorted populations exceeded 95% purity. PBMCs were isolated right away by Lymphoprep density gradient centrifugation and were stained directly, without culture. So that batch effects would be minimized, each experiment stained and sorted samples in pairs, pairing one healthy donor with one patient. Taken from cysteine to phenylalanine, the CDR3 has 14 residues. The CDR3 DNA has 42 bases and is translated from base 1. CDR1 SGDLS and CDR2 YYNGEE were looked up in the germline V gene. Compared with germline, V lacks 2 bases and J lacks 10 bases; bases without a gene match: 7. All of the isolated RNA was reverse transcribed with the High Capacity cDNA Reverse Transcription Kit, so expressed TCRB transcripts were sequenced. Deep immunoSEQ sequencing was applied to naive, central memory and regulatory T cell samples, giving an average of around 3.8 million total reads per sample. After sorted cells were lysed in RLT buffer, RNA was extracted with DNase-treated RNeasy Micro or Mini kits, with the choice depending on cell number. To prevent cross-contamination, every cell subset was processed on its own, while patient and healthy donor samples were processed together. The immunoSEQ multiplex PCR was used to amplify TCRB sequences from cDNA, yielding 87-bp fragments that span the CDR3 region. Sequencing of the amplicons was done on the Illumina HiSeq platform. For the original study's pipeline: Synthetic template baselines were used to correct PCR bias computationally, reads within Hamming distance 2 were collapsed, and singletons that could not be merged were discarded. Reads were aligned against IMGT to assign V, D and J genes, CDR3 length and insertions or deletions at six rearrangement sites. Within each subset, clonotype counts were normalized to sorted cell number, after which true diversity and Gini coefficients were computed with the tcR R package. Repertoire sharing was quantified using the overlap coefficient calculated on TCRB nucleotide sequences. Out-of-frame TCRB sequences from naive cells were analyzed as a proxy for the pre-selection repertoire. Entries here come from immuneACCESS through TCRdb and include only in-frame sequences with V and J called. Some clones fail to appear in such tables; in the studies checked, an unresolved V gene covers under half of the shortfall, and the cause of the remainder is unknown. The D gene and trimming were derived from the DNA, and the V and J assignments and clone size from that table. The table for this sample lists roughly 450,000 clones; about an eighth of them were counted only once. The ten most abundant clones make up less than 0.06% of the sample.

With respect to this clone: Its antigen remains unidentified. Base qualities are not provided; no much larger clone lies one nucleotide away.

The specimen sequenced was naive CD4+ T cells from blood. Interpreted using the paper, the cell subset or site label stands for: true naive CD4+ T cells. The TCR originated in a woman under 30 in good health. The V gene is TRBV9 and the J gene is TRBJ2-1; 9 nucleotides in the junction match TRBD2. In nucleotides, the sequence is TGTGCCAGCAGCGTGACTAGCGGACTCACGGAGCAGTTCTTC. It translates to CASSVTSGLTEQFF.